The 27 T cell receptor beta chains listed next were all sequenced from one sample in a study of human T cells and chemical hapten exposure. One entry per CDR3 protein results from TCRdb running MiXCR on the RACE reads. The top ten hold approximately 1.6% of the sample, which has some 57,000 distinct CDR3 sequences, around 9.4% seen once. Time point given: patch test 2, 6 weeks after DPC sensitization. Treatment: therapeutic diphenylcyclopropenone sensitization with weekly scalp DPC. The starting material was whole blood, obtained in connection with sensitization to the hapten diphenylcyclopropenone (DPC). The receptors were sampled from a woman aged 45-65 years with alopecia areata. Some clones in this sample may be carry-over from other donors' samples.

CDR3 DNA: TGCGCCAGCAGCCAAGCCCCTGCGGGGGGGCGGGCAGATACGCAGTATTTT. Protein: CASSQAPAGGRADTQYF. The chain couples TRBV4-3 to TRBJ2-3, with TRBD2 matching 9 bases. CDR3 length: 17 residues. Germline V gene lookup returns CDR1 LGHNA and CDR2 YSLEER. Trimming took 1 base from V and 4 from J; bases not matched to a gene: 9.

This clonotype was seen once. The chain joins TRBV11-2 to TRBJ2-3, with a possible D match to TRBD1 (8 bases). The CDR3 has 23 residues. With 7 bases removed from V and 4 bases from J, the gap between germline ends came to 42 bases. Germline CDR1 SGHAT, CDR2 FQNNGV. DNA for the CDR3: TGTGCCAGCAACTTTCTGCAGGGGGCACCCCCCCAAACCGAGCGGGGATGGGCAGATACGCAGTATTTT. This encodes CASNFLQGAPPQTERGWADTQYF.

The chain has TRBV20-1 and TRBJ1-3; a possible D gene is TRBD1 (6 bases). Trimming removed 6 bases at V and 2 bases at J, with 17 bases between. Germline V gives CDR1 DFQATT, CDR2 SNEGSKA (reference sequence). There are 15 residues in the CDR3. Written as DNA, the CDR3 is TGCAGTGCCCCGAGGGGGGGGCGACCTGGAAACACCATATATTTT. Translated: CSAPRGGRPGNTIYF.

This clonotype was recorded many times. The CDR3, as DNA: TGTGCCAGCAGCTTAGACCACGCCGATGACCTCCACTTT. This gives the protein CASSLDHADDLHF. The chain couples TRBV7-2 to TRBJ1-6; D uncertain. The CDR3 is made up of 13 amino acids. Deletions cut 1 base from V and 15 bases from J, with 13 bases between. Germline assignment: CDR1 SGHTA and CDR2 FQGNSA. The variable domain in full, with the rest retrieved from reference TRBV7-2 and TRBJ1-6, is GAGVSQSPSNKVTEKGKDVELRCDPISGHTALYWYRQSLGQGLEFLIYFQGNSAPDKSGLPSDRFSAERTGGSVSTLTIQRTQQEDSAVYLCASSLDHADDLHFGNGTRLTVT.

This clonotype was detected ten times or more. The CDR3 bases are TGTGCCAGCAGCTTAGGGGGGCCGGGACAGGCTGAAGCTTTCTTT. It encodes CASSLGGPGQAEAFF. The chain uses TRBV7-2 and TRBJ1-1, with 8 bases fitting TRBD1. Losses at the gene ends were 1 base for V and 6 bases for J; bases not matched to a gene: 7. The CDR3 totals 15 residues. Germline V CDR1 and CDR2: SGHTA, FQGNSA.

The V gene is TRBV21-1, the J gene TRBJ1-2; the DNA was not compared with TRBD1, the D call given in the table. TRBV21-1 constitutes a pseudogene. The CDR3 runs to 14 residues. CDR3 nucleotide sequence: TGTGCCAGCAGCAGCCGGGACGCGAACTATGGCTACACCTTC. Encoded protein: CASSSRDANYGYTF.

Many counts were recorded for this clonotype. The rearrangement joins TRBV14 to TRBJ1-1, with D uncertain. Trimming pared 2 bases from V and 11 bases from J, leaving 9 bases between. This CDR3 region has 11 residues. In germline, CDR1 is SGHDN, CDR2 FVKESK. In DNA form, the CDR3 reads TGTGCCAGCAGCCAAAACCGGGTGGCTTTCTTT. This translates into CASSQNRVAFF.

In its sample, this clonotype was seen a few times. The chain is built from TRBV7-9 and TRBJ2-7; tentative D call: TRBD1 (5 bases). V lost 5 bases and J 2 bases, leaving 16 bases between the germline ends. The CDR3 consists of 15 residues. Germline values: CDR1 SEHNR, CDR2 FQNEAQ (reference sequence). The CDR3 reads CASSPYRQPTYEQYF. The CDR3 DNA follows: TGTGCCAGCAGCCCATACCGACAGCCTACCTACGAGCAGTACTTC.

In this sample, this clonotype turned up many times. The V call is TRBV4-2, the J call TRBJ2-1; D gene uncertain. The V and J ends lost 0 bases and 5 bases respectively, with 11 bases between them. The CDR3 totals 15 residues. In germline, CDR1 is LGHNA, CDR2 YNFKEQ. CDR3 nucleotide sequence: TGTGCCAGCAGCCAAGATAGAGGAGCCAACAATGAGCAGTTCTTC. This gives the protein CASSQDRGANNEQFF.

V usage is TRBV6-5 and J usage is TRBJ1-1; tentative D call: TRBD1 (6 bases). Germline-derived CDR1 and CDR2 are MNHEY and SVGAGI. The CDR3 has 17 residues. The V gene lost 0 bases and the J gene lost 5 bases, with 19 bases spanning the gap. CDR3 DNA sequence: TGTGCCAGCAGTTACTCGATACTGGGTTCCCAGGGGACTGAAGCTTTCTTT. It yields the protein CASSYSILGSQGTEAFF.

The CDR3 loop is CSVVSGAHEQYF. CDR3 in DNA: TGCAGCGTTGTATCAGGGGCCCACGAGCAGTACTTC. The chain couples TRBV29-1 to TRBJ2-7, with D perhaps matching TRBD1 (6 bases). The V end lost 4 bases, the J end lost 5 bases, and 12 bases lay between the germline ends. The CDR3 loop spans 12 amino acids. Germline V gene sequence: CDR1 SQVTM, CDR2 ANQGSEA.

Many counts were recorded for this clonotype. CDR3 sequence (DNA): TGTGCCAGCAGCCGGGACAGGGGGGTTGATAGCAATCAGCCCCAGCATTTT. Translating it yields CASSRDRGVDSNQPQHF. The V gene is TRBV28, the J gene TRBJ1-5; TRBD1 aligns across 11 bases. This CDR3 contains 17 residues. After removal of 6 bases from V and 0 bases from J, the junction contained 7 bases not matched to a gene. CDR1 is MDHEN, CDR2 SYDVKM, per germline.

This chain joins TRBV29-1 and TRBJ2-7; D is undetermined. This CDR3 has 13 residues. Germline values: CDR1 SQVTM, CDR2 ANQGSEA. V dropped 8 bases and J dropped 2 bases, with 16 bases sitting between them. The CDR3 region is CSPLWGKPYEQYF. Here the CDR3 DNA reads TGCAGCCCTTTGTGGGGAAAACCCTACGAGCAGTACTTC.

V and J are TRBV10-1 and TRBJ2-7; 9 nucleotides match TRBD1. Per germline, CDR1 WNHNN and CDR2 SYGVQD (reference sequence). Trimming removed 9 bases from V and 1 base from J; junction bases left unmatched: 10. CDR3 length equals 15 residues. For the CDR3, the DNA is TGCGCCAGAAGACCGGGACAGGGTTTTTCCTACGAGCAGTACTTC. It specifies CARRPGQGFSYEQYF.

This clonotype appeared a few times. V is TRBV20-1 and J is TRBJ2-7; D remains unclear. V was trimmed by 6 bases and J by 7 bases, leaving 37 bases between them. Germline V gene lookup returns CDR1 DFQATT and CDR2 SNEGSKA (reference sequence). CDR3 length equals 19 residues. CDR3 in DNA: TGCAGTGCCCAGACTGGGGTGGTGCCCCGCGCCTGGGGTTCAGGAGAGCAGTACTTC. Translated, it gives CSAQTGVVPRAWGSGEQYF.

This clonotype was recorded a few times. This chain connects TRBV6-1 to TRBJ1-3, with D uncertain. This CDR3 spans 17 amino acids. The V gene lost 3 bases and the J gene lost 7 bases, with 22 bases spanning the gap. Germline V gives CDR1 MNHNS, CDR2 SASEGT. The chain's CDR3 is CASSDGRIILEWNTIYF. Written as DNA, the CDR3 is TGTGCCAGCAGTGATGGCAGGATAATTCTGGAGTGGAACACCATATATTTT.

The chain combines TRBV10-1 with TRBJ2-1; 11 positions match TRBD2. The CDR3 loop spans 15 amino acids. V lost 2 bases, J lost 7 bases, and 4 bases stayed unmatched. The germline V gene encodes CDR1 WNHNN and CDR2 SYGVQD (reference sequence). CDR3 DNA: TGCGCCAGCAGTGAGGCTAGCGGGGGGCAAAATGAGCAGTTCTTC. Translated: CASSEASGGQNEQFF.

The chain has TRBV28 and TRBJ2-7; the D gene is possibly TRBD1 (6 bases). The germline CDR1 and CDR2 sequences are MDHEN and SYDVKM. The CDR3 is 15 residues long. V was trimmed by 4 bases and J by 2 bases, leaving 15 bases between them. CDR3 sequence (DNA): TGTGCCAGCAGTTCCCCCAGGGGTTCAACCTACGAGCAGTACTTC. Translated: CASSSPRGSTYEQYF. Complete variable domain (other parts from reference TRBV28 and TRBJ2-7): DVKVTQSSRYLVKRTGEKVFLECVQDMDHENMFWYRQDPGLGLRLIYFSYDVKMKEKGDIPEGYSVSREKKERFSLILESASTNQTSMYLCASSSPRGSTYEQYFGPGTRLTVT.

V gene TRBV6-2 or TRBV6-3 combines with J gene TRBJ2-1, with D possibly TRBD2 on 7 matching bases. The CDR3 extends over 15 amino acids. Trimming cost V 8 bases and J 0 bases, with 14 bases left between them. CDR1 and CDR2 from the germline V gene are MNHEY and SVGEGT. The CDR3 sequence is CASLRGGLSYNEQFF. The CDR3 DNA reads TGTGCCAGCCTTAGGGGGGGTCTCTCCTACAATGAGCAGTTCTTC.

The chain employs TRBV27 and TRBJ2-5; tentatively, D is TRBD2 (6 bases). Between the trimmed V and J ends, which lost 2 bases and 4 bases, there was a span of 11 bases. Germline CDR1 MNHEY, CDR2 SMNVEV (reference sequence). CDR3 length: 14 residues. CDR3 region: CASSLTGERETQYF. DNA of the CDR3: TGTGCCAGCAGTTTAACGGGGGAAAGAGAGACCCAGTACTTC.

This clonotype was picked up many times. CDR3 sequence (DNA): TGTGCCAGCAGTTACTCCGACGAAGCTTTCTTT. This gives the protein CASSYSDEAFF. This rearrangement joins TRBV6-2 or TRBV6-3 to TRBJ1-1, with D hard to call. The CDR3 consists of 11 residues. The germline gives CDR1 MNHEY, CDR2 SVGEGT. The germline V and J ends were trimmed by 0 bases and 8 bases, with 4 bases remaining between them.

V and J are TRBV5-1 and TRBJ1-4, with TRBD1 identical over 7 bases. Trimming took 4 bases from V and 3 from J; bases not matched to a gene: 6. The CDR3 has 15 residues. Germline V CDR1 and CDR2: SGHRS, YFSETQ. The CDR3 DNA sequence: TGCGCCAGCAGCGTCGGCGGGACAGCTAATGAAAAACTGTTTTTT. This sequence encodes CASSVGGTANEKLFF.

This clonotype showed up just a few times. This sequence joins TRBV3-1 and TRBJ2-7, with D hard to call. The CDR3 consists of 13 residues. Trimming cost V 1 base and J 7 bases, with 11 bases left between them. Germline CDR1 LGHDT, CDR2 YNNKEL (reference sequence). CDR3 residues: CASSQGMFSEQYF. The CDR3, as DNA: TGTGCCAGCAGCCAAGGGATGTTTTCGGAGCAGTACTTC.

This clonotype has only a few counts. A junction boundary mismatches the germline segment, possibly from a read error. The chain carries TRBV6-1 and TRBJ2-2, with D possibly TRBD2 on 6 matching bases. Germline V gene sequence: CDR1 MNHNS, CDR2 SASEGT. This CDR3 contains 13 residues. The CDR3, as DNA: TGTGTCAGCAGTAGCGGCCCCACCGGGGAGCTGTTTTTT. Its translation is CVSSSGPTGELFF.

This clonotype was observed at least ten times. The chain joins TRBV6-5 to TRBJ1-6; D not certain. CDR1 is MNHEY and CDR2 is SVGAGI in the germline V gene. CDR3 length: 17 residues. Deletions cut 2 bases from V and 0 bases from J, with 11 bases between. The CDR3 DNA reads TGTGCCAGCAGTTACCTGGGAGGGAGCTCCTATAATTCACCCCTCCACTTT. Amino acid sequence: CASSYLGGSSYNSPLHF.

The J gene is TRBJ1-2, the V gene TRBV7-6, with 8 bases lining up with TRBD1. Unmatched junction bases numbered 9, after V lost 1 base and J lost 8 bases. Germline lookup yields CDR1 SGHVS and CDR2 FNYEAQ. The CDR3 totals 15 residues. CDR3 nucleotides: TGTGCCAGCAGCTTAGATCAGGGGGCCTCCAGCGGCTACACCTTC. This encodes CASSLDQGASSGYTF.

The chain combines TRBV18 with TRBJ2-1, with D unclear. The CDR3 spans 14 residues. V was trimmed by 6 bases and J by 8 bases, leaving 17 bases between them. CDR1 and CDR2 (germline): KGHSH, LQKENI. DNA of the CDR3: TGTGCCAGCTCCCCCGATAGACTGTTGGATGAGCAGTTCTTC. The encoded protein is CASSPDRLLDEQFF.